This T cell receptor (beta chain) comes out of a study of OX40 agonist ivuxolimab in advanced cancers. Study information: The treatment was a fully human IgG2 OX40 agonist, ivuxolimab. Study-wide results and limits: The study found that CD8+ T cells averaged more expanded clones than CD4+. With doses of 0.1-3.0 mg/kg, partial responders showed among the lowest clonal expansion.

Clones were read by immunoSEQ multiplex PCR, and TCRdb kept only the in-frame ones, dropping some. The repertoire includes 9,000 to 15,000 clones, about 86% of them detected once, and roughly 50% sits in the top ten. Note on this clone: Its specificity is not known.

Germline V lookup: CDR1 LNHDA, CDR2 SQIVND (reference sequence). After removal of 3 bases from V and 3 bases from J, the junction contained 12 bases not matched to a gene. The CDR3 loop spans 18 amino acids. The chain recombines TRBV19 with TRBJ2-1, with 9 bases that match TRBD2. Specimen: CD4+ or CD8+ T cells sorted from blood, collected in a trial of the OX40 agonist ivuxolimab. This clonotype originated in an adult with an advanced solid tumor such as melanoma, head and neck, liver or kidney cancer. CDR3 sequence (DNA): TGTGCCAGTAGTATCGCCCACCTAGCGGGACTAAGCTACAATGAGCAGTTCTTC. Its protein is CASSIAHLAGLSYNEQFF.